This TCR beta chain was identified in a study of blood T cell repertoires in COVID-19. Sequencing was performed with immunoSEQ multiplex PCR; in TCRdb, only in-frame clones are kept and a portion is missing. The table lists a few hundred thousand clones, roughly 88% of them singletons. Per germline, CDR1 MDHEN and CDR2 SYDVKM. The CDR3 is 15 amino acids. V dropped 6 bases and J dropped 0 bases, with 9 bases sitting between them. The sequence was obtained from a woman in her thirties with active or convalescent COVID-19. The chain employs TRBV28 and TRBJ1-6; D gene unclear. The sample consisted of peripheral blood. The CDR3 reads CASSTWSSYNSPLHF. CDR3 sequence (DNA): TGTGCCAGCAGCACATGGAGCTCCTATAATTCACCCCTCCACTTT.